The clone carrying this T cell receptor (beta chain) has just a few counts. Its target is not known. Breast cancer patients provided tissue from their axillary draining lymph nodes. These data originate in a study of breast tumors, draining lymph nodes, adjacent tissues. CDR3 length: 14 amino acids. Germline CDR1 reads SGHTA; CDR2 reads FQGTGA. Trimming pared 5 bases from V and 1 base from J, leaving 11 bases between. TCRdb re-called the multiplex PCR reads through MiXCR, storing one row per CDR3 protein. The sample shows about 200,000 distinct CDR3 sequences, 25% to 40% of them seen only once. Overall study findings and caveats: Tumor repertoires ranked between lymph nodes and nontumor tissue in diversity, with V and J gene preferences.

The sample taken for sequencing was axillary lymph node tissue. This clonotype originated in a female donor with breast cancer. Some clones in this sample may be carry-over from other donors' samples. The chain carries TRBV7-3 and TRBJ1-1, with D possibly being TRBD1 (6 bases). The CDR3 bases are TGTGCCAGCAGCACCACAGGGCCGAACACTGAAGCTTTCTTT. Translating it yields CASSTTGPNTEAFF.